Shown below are 27 T cell receptor beta chains from a single sample sequenced in a study of Ad26.COV2.S vaccination and SARS-CoV-2 variants. Measured with immunoSEQ multiplex PCR; TCRdb has only the in-frame clones, and not every one. The sample contains about 400,000 clones, less than 90% of which appear only once. Treatment here: 19 received Ad26.COV2.S at low or high dose, single or two shots; a few received placebo; per-sample allocation not given. Following the first vaccine or placebo injection, samples were taken on day 63. Material: peripheral blood, obtained in a trial of Ad26.COV2.S vaccine versus placebo. The receptors derive from a person between 18 and 65 years old who received the Ad26.COV2.S COVID-19 vaccine or a placebo.

The V gene is TRBV6-5, the J gene TRBJ1-1; no definite D call. V was trimmed by 10 bases and J by 2 bases, leaving 8 bases between them. CDR1 is MNHEY, CDR2 SVGAGI, per germline. The CDR3 has 11 amino acids. CDR3 amino acids: CATPNNTEAFF. DNA for the CDR3: TGTGCCACCCCAAATAACACTGAAGCTTTCTTT.

The chain has TRBV6-5 and TRBJ1-2; a weak D match, TRBD1 (6 bases). The germline V gene encodes CDR1 MNHEY and CDR2 SVGAGI. Deletions cut 7 bases from V and 2 bases from J, with 11 bases between. CDR3 length: 13 amino acids. In DNA form, the CDR3 reads TGTGCCAGCACCGACAGGCCCAACTATGGCTACACCTTC. Amino acid sequence: CASTDRPNYGYTF.

This chain joins TRBV5-5 and TRBJ1-3; D uncertain. V dropped 2 bases and J dropped 2 bases, with 8 bases sitting between them. This CDR3 has 14 amino acids. CDR1 SGHKS and CDR2 YYEKEE come from the germline V gene (reference sequence). The CDR3 nucleotides are TGTGCCAGCAGCTTTCCGGGCACTGGAAACACCATATATTTT. This codes for CASSFPGTGNTIYF.

The rearrangement links TRBV9 to TRBJ1-2; 9 nucleotides line up with TRBD1. This CDR3 region has 15 residues. Germline V gene data show CDR1 as SGDLS and CDR2 as YYNGEE. J was trimmed by 4 bases and V by 0 bases; bases with no gene match: 4. The CDR3 region is CASSVVGTGLYGYTF. The CDR3 bases are TGTGCCAGCAGCGTAGTGGGGACAGGGCTCTATGGCTACACCTTC.

This rearrangement joins TRBV19 to TRBJ1-2; the D is unclear. In germline, CDR1 is LNHDA, CDR2 SQIVND (reference sequence). The CDR3 covers 15 residues. V lost 1 base and J 2 bases, leaving 11 bases between the germline ends. The DNA of the CDR3 is TGTGCCAGTAGTATAGTGTGGGCAGACAACTATGGCTACACCTTC. It yields the protein CASSIVWADNYGYTF.

The CDR3 loop is CASSNQGWEQYF. Here the CDR3 DNA reads TGTGCCAGCAGCAATCAAGGGTGGGAGCAGTACTTC. The chain combines TRBV6-2 or TRBV6-3 with TRBJ2-7; D is uncertain. V lost 6 bases, J lost 7 bases, and 13 bases lay in between. This CDR3 has 12 residues. CDR1 and CDR2 from the germline V gene are MNHEY and SVGEGT.

The J gene is TRBJ2-5, the V gene TRBV5-1; D is uncertain. V gave up 0 bases and J gave up 4 bases, with 10 bases separating them. CDR1 is SGHRS and CDR2 is YFSETQ in the germline V gene. The CDR3 length is 14 residues. The CDR3 here is CASSLARATETQYF. In DNA, the CDR3 is TGCGCCAGCAGCTTGGCTAGGGCTACAGAGACCCAGTACTTC.

This sequence joins TRBV23-1 and TRBJ1-1, with D perhaps matching TRBD1 (6 bases). TRBV23-1 is reported as an ORF; its role is uncertain. V lost 0 bases and J 2 bases, leaving 13 bases between the germline ends. CDR3 length: 16 residues. The CDR3 loop reads CASSQSGGSSNTEAFF. CDR3 nucleotides: TGCGCCAGCAGTCAATCGGGGGGCAGTTCAAACACTGAAGCTTTCTTT.

V gene TRBV4-3 combines with J gene TRBJ1-2, with D possibly matching TRBD1 (6 bases). V was shortened by 5 bases and J by 7 bases, with 11 bases between the two germline ends. Germline CDR1 and CDR2: LGHNA and YSLEER. The CDR3 consists of 12 residues. The DNA of the CDR3 is TGCGCCAGCAGCGAGACCAGGGGTGGCTACACCTTC. The encoded protein is CASSETRGGYTF.

The rearrangement links TRBV7-2 to TRBJ1-1, with 9 bases aligning to TRBD1. This CDR3 has 13 residues. The germline CDR1 and CDR2 sequences are SGHTA and FQGNSA. The ends lost 1 base at V and 11 bases at J; junction bases unmatched: 5. CDR3 DNA: TGTGCCAGCAGCTTAGGTGGGGACAGGGATGCTTTCTTT. Its protein product is CASSLGGDRDAFF.

The J gene is TRBJ1-1, the V gene TRBV6-5; unclear D gene. Trimming stripped 0 bases from V and 0 bases from J, with 8 bases between. Per germline, CDR1 MNHEY and CDR2 SVGAGI. The CDR3 runs 15 residues. The DNA for the CDR3 is TGTGCCAGCAGTTACTCGCGGGAGATGAACACTGAAGCTTTCTTT. Its protein product is CASSYSREMNTEAFF.

The chain is built from TRBV12-3 or TRBV12-4 and TRBJ2-2; D possibly corresponds to TRBD2 (7 bases). The V and J ends lost 6 bases and 8 bases respectively, with 13 bases between them. This CDR3 is 13 amino acids long. The CDR3 bases are TGTGCCAGCAGCGTGGGGGGGCTGGGGGAGCTGTTTTTT. This translates into CASSVGGLGELFF.

The CDR3 DNA sequence: TGTGCCAGCAGCCCCCGACTAGCGGGACGTGTTAATTCTAAGTTCTTC. Translating gives CASSPRLAGRVNSKFF. The gene calls are TRBV7-6 and TRBJ2-1, with 11 bases that match TRBD2. This CDR3 is 16 amino acids long. V dropped 5 bases and J dropped 14; count of bases not matched to a gene: 17. Germline CDR1 and CDR2: SGHVS and FNYEAQ.

The chain joins TRBV2 to TRBJ2-5; perhaps TRBD2 as D (7 bases). The CDR3 runs 15 residues. V lost 4 bases and J 2 bases, leaving 14 bases between the germline ends. Germline V gene lookup returns CDR1 SNHLY and CDR2 FYNNEI. CDR3 in amino acids: CASSGEGQGQETQYF. Here the CDR3 DNA reads TGTGCCAGCAGTGGGGAGGGGCAGGGGCAAGAGACCCAGTACTTC.

This chain uses TRBV29-1 with TRBJ2-7, with D tentatively TRBD2 (6 bases). The CDR3 covers 14 residues. Germline lookup yields CDR1 SQVTM and CDR2 ANQGSEA. Trimming left V 7 bases short and J 6 bases short, with 22 bases between. The CDR3 sequence: CSAAPGPGVGEQYF. The CDR3, as DNA: TGCAGCGCGGCACCGGGACCGGGAGTCGGCGAGCAGTACTTC.

The chain employs TRBV2 and TRBJ1-1, with unresolved D. V lost 7 bases to trimming and J lost 1 base, with 10 bases between them. Looked up from germline, CDR1 is SNHLY and CDR2 is FYNNEI. The length of the CDR3 is 13 residues. The DNA of the CDR3 is TGTGCCAGCACCGAAAGGGAGAACACTGAAGCTTTCTTT. Translation: CASTERENTEAFF.

Turning to this clone: The sample holds other DNA sequences that translate to the same CDR3. The V and J genes are TRBV6-6 and TRBJ1-5; no firm D call. CDR3 length: 12 residues. Trimming stripped 5 bases from V and 4 bases from J, with 6 bases between. CDR1 is MNHNY, CDR2 SVGAGI, per germline (reference sequence). In DNA, the CDR3 is TGTGCCAGCAGTGAGTCTAATCAGCCCCAGCATTTT. Encoded protein: CASSESNQPQHF.

This sequence joins TRBV6-5 and TRBJ1-1; TRBD1 matches 7 bases. The V gene end was trimmed by 5 bases and the J gene end by 0 bases; junction bases not matched to a gene: 6. The germline gives CDR1 MNHEY, CDR2 SVGAGI. The CDR3 length is 15 residues. CDR3 residues: CASSKPGQMNTEAFF. The CDR3 DNA is TGTGCCAGCAGTAAACCGGGACAGATGAACACTGAAGCTTTCTTT.

The V call is TRBV19, the J call TRBJ2-5; perhaps TRBD1 as D (6 bases). Germline V gene data show CDR1 as LNHDA and CDR2 as SQIVND (reference sequence). The CDR3 extends over 15 amino acids. Trimming shortened V by 4 bases and J by 4 bases, and 16 bases separated the two germline ends. The CDR3 reads CASSSSTGPVETQYF. The DNA for the CDR3 is TGTGCCAGTAGTAGCTCGACAGGACCAGTAGAGACCCAGTACTTC. The full variable domain, with the rest looked up from reference TRBV19 and TRBJ2-5, is DGGITQSPKYLFRKEGQNVTLSCEQNLNHDAMYWYRQDPGQGLRLIYYSQIVNDFQKGDIAEGYSVSREKKESFPLTVTSAQKNPTAFYLCASSSSTGPVETQYFGPGTRLLVL.

This chain uses TRBV27 with TRBJ1-5; 10 bases fit TRBD1. V shed 6 bases, J shed 2 bases, and the junction held 16 bases outside the gene matches. Germline loops: CDR1 MNHEY, CDR2 SMNVEV (reference sequence). The CDR3 length is 19 residues. CDR3 residues: CASRKSGTGAAYGNQPQHF. The CDR3 nucleotides are TGTGCCAGCAGGAAGTCGGGGACAGGGGCTGCCTATGGCAATCAGCCCCAGCATTTT.

V is TRBV19 and J is TRBJ2-2; 15 positions agree with TRBD2. The CDR3 runs 19 residues. J was trimmed by 5 bases and V by 5 bases; bases with no gene match: 12. The germline CDR1 and CDR2 sequences are LNHDA and SQIVND (reference sequence). The CDR3 reads CASSSSSKGLAGGTGELFF. The CDR3 region has the DNA TGTGCCAGTAGTTCTTCGTCTAAGGGACTAGCGGGGGGAACCGGGGAGCTGTTTTTT.

The chain links TRBV29-1 to TRBJ1-1, with D tentatively TRBD1 (6 bases). From germline, CDR1 is SQVTM and CDR2 ANQGSEA. V lost 3 bases and J 13 bases, leaving 21 bases between the germline ends. The length of the CDR3 is 13 residues. The CDR3 loop reads CSVEGIVGQRGFF. CDR3 nucleotides: TGCAGCGTTGAGGGTATAGTTGGACAGAGAGGTTTCTTT.

The rearrangement joins TRBV19 to TRBJ2-2; no definite D call. Deletions cut 3 bases from V and 1 base from J, with 6 bases between. Looked up from germline, CDR1 is LNHDA and CDR2 is SQIVND (reference sequence). This CDR3 has 14 residues. CDR3 loop: CASSIYQNTGELFF. CDR3 DNA sequence: TGTGCCAGTAGTATTTACCAGAACACCGGGGAGCTGTTTTTT.

This clone was detected many times. The chain employs TRBV25-1 and TRBJ1-1; a possible D gene is TRBD1 (5 bases). The germline V gene encodes CDR1 MGHDK and CDR2 SYGVNS. The length of the CDR3 is 15 residues. V gave up 3 bases and J gave up 1 base, with 12 bases separating them. CDR3: CASSDQGGGNTEAFF. The CDR3 DNA follows: TGTGCCAGCAGTGATCAGGGTGGGGGGAACACTGAAGCTTTCTTT. Full variable domain (rest looked up from reference TRBV25-1 and TRBJ1-1): EADIYQTPRYLVIGTGKKITLECSQTMGHDKMYWYQQDPGMELHLIHYSYGVNSTEKGDLSSESTVSRIRTEHFPLTLESARPSHTSQYLCASSDQGGGNTEAFFGQGTRLTVV.

The V call is TRBV5-8, the J call TRBJ2-3; tentatively, D is TRBD2 (6 bases). CDR1 and CDR2 (germline): SGHTS, YDEGEE. The CDR3 has 16 residues. V was pared by 4 bases and J by 0 bases, with 15 bases between. CDR3 amino acids: CASSPGRKTSTDTQYF. The CDR3 coding sequence is TGTGCCAGCAGCCCCGGGAGAAAGACTAGCACAGATACGCAGTATTTT.

In this sample, this clone turned up a few times. This chain joins TRBV6-1 and TRBJ1-1, with D possibly TRBD1 on 6 matching bases. Germline lookup yields CDR1 MNHNS and CDR2 SASEGT. Trimming removed 3 bases at V and 11 bases at J, with 13 bases between. The CDR3 extends over 12 amino acids. CDR3 loop: CASSEGGLKAFF. The CDR3 bases are TGTGCCAGCAGTGAGGGGGGGCTGAAGGCTTTCTTT.

The rearrangement joins TRBV2 to TRBJ1-2; D is uncertain. Germline CDR1 reads SNHLY; CDR2 reads FYNNEI. V lost 4 bases and J 4 bases, leaving 4 bases between the germline ends. The CDR3 totals 11 residues. Here the CDR3 reads CASSVSYGYTF. CDR3 DNA: TGTGCCAGCAGTGTTTCCTATGGCTACACCTTC.